Presented here are 23 T cell receptor beta chains from one specimen sequenced in a study of PD-L1 blockade in urothelial cancer. The assay was immunoSEQ multiplex PCR, and TCRdb's table has in-frame clones only and misses some. The table lists about 130,000 clones, roughly 80% of them singletons. Stated time point: pretreatment peripheral blood. Sequences were derived from PBMCs, sampled around atezolizumab (anti-PD-L1) treatment. The receptor source for this set is a man aged 50 to 60 with urothelial cancer.

The rearrangement joins TRBV11-2 to TRBJ2-1; D perhaps matches TRBD2 (6 bases). The germline V gene has CDR1 SGHAT and CDR2 FQNNGV. The V gene lost 4 bases and the J gene lost 3 bases, with 13 bases spanning the gap. CDR3 length equals 15 residues. This chain's CDR3 is CASSSAGLFYNEQFF. In DNA, the CDR3 is TGTGCCAGCAGCTCCGCGGGACTCTTCTACAATGAGCAGTTCTTC.

The chain recombines TRBV5-1 with TRBJ2-2, with 8 bases matching TRBD1. V trimming: 0 bases; J trimming: 4 bases; junction bases outside the gene matches: 5. The CDR3 runs to 16 residues. Germline CDR1 is SGHRS and CDR2 is YFSETQ. The CDR3 region has the DNA TGCGCCAGCAGCTTGGCGGCAGGGGGCTTCACCGGGGAGCTGTTTTTT. It yields the protein CASSLAAGGFTGELFF.

This clone was observed a single time. The CDR3 DNA reads TGTGCCAGCAGCTTATTCCCAGGTACCGAGCAGTACTTC. Its protein is CASSLFPGTEQYF. This sequence joins TRBV11-3 and TRBJ2-7; D gene ambiguous. The V end lost 2 bases, the J end lost 6 bases, and 11 bases lay between the germline ends. Germline-derived CDR1 and CDR2 are SGHNT and YENEEA. This CDR3 comprises 13 residues. The variable domain in full, completed from reference TRBV11-3 and TRBJ2-7, reads EAGVVQSPRYKIIEKKQPVAFWCNPISGHNTLYWYLQNLGQGPELLIRYENEEAVDDSQLPKDRFSAERLKGVDSTLKIQPAELGDSAVYLCASSLFPGTEQYFGPGTRLTVT.

This sequence joins TRBV25-1 and TRBJ2-5; 9 bases map to TRBD2. The junction had 12 bases not matched to a gene; V was cut back by 1 base and J by 3 bases. Germline assignment: CDR1 MGHDK and CDR2 SYGVNS. The CDR3 runs 18 residues. Here the CDR3 DNA reads TGTGCCAGCAGTGAATGGTCTAGAGCGGGAGGACAGGAAGAGACCCAGTACTTC. It translates to CASSEWSRAGGQEETQYF.

The V gene is TRBV4-1, the J gene TRBJ2-3; 10 bases map to TRBD2. V gave up 0 bases and J gave up 0 bases; unmatched junction bases: 3. The CDR3 runs to 17 residues. The germline CDR1 and CDR2 sequences are MGHRA and YSYEKL. This CDR3 is CASSQDPSGRSTDTQYF. CDR3 in DNA: TGCGCCAGCAGCCAAGACCCTAGCGGGAGAAGCACAGATACGCAGTATTTT.

This clone was found once. J is TRBJ2-5 and V is TRBV23-1, with D possibly TRBD2 on 5 matching bases. TRBV23-1 is designated an ORF whose function remains uncertain. The germline V and J ends were trimmed by 3 bases and 1 base, with 12 bases remaining between them. This CDR3 is 15 amino acids long. This chain's CDR3 is CASSHSGKIQETQYF. CDR3 DNA sequence: TGCGCCAGCAGTCACTCGGGAAAGATCCAAGAGACCCAGTACTTC.

The table lists this clone with a few counts. The rearrangement uses TRBV29-1 and TRBJ1-3; 8 bases align to TRBD1. This CDR3 has 15 residues. Trimming removed 5 bases from V and 8 bases from J; junction bases left unmatched: 14. Germline V gene data show CDR1 as SQVTM and CDR2 as ANQGSEA. The CDR3 bases are TGCAGCGTTCTGTCGACATCAGGGGGCGCATACACCATATATTTT. Translation: CSVLSTSGGAYTIYF. The full variable domain, rest sourced from reference TRBV29-1 and TRBJ1-3, is SAVISQKPSRDICQRGTSLTIQCQVDSQVTMMFWYRQQPGQSLTLIATANQGSEATYESGFVIDKFPISRPNLTFSTLTVSNMSPEDSSIYLCSVLSTSGGAYTIYFGEGSWLTVV.

This chain uses TRBV6-5 with TRBJ2-7; 10 nucleotides agree with TRBD1. The germline V gene has CDR1 MNHEY and CDR2 SVGAGI. The CDR3 consists of 15 residues. The V gene end was trimmed by 7 bases and the J gene end by 4 bases; junction bases not matched to a gene: 10. CDR3 nucleotide sequence: TGTGCCAGCACTTTACTCCGGGGACAGGGGTACGAGCAGTACTTC. Protein: CASTLLRGQGYEQYF.

A few counts support this clone. This rearrangement joins TRBV6-5 to TRBJ2-1, with 10 bases that match TRBD2. Germline V gene data show CDR1 as MNHEY and CDR2 as SVGAGI. This CDR3 spans 15 amino acids. V lost 0 bases to trimming and J lost 8 bases; unmatched junction nucleotides: 4. The CDR3 here is CASSYSLAGDDEQFF. CDR3 nucleotide sequence: TGTGCCAGCAGTTACTCTCTAGCGGGAGATGATGAGCAGTTCTTC.

The chain has TRBV7-9 and TRBJ2-7; 8 positions match TRBD2. Trimming removed 2 bases from V and 4 bases from J; junction bases left unmatched: 4. The CDR3 contains 14 residues. Germline V gene data show CDR1 as SEHNR and CDR2 as FQNEAQ (reference sequence). Here the CDR3 reads CASSLQREKYEQYF. The CDR3 bases are TGTGCCAGCAGCTTACAGCGGGAGAAGTACGAGCAGTACTTC.

This chain joins TRBV7-3 and TRBJ2-1; 15 bases map to TRBD2. Germline V lookup: CDR1 SGHTA, CDR2 FQGTGA. The V gene end was trimmed by 4 bases and the J gene end by 9 bases; junction bases not matched to a gene: 13. The CDR3 consists of 18 residues. The CDR3 reads CASSSNRTSGRESPEQFF. As DNA, the CDR3 is TGTGCCAGCAGCTCCAACAGGACTAGCGGGAGGGAATCCCCTGAGCAGTTCTTC.

The genes are TRBV28 and TRBJ1-2; D is uncertain. The CDR3 has 13 amino acids. The germline V gene has CDR1 MDHEN and CDR2 SYDVKM. Trimming pared 3 bases from V and 8 bases from J, leaving 13 bases between. The CDR3 here is CASSFGLREGYTF. CDR3 sequence (DNA): TGTGCCAGCAGTTTCGGATTGAGGGAAGGCTACACCTTC.

The rearrangement joins TRBV27 to TRBJ2-3; 8 nucleotides align to TRBD2. The CDR3 has 14 residues. V gave up 6 bases and J gave up 4 bases; unmatched junction bases: 6. Germline-derived CDR1 and CDR2 are MNHEY and SMNVEV (reference sequence). The CDR3 bases are TGTGCCAGCAGGTGGGGGACTAGAGCAGATACGCAGTATTTT. It codes for CASRWGTRADTQYF.

The V and J genes are TRBV19 and TRBJ1-2, with 7 bases identical to TRBD1. CDR1 LNHDA and CDR2 SQIVND come from the germline V gene (reference sequence). Trimming took 3 bases from V and 8 from J; bases not matched to a gene: 12. CDR3 length: 15 amino acids. The CDR3 sequence is CASSMGFRGQWGYTF. The CDR3 DNA follows: TGTGCCAGTAGTATGGGTTTCCGGGGACAGTGGGGCTACACCTTC.

This clone appeared a single time. The chain carries TRBV5-1 and TRBJ2-4, with D possibly matching TRBD1 (5 bases). The CDR3 consists of 12 residues. The V end was cut by 2 bases, the J end by 5 bases, with 5 bases between. Germline lookup yields CDR1 SGHRS and CDR2 YFSETQ. DNA of the CDR3: TGCGCCAGCAGCTTACAGGAAAACATTCAGTACTTC. Translating gives CASSLQENIQYF.

The rearrangement uses TRBV5-1 and TRBJ1-1; D call uncertain. Germline CDR1 is SGHRS and CDR2 is YFSETQ. The V end lost 0 bases, the J end lost 8 bases, and 11 bases lay between the germline ends. This CDR3 has 13 amino acids. The CDR3 sequence is CASSLAPGTEAFF. The CDR3 DNA sequence: TGCGCCAGCAGCTTGGCTCCCGGTACGGAAGCTTTCTTT. The full variable domain, its missing parts supplied by reference TRBV5-1 and TRBJ1-1, is KAGVTQTPRYLIKTRGQQVTLSCSPISGHRSVSWYQQTPGQGLQFLFEYFSETQRNKGNFPGRFSGRQFSNSRSEMNVSTLELGDSALYLCASSLAPGTEAFFGQGTRLTVV.

The chain couples TRBV19 to TRBJ2-7; 9 nucleotides agree with TRBD1. CDR1 is LNHDA, CDR2 SQIVND, per germline (reference sequence). Unmatched junction bases numbered 6, after V lost 4 bases and J lost 5 bases. This CDR3 has 14 amino acids. CDR3 in amino acids: CASSTGTGQHEQYF. The CDR3 DNA is TGTGCCAGTAGTACCGGGACAGGGCAGCACGAGCAGTACTTC.

This clone was found a few times. This chain joins TRBV7-9 and TRBJ2-7; 8 nucleotides align to TRBD1. Germline CDR1 reads SEHNR; CDR2 reads FQNEAQ (reference sequence). Losses at the gene ends were 5 bases for V and 4 bases for J; bases not matched to a gene: 10. There are 15 residues in the CDR3. The CDR3 protein is CASSTGGSRLYEQYF. The CDR3 DNA reads as TGTGCCAGCAGCACAGGGGGGTCCCGTCTTTACGAGCAGTACTTC. The variable domain in full, completed from reference TRBV7-9 and TRBJ2-7, reads DTGVSQNPRHKITKRGQNVTFRCDPISEHNRLYWYRQTLGQGPEFLTYFQNEAQLEKSRLLSDRFSAERPKGSFSTLEIQRTEQGDSAMYLCASSTGGSRLYEQYFGPGTRLTVT.

Remarks on this clone: Other nucleotide sequences from this sample produce the same CDR3. V gene TRBV9 combines with J gene TRBJ2-3; D remains ambiguous. V lost 0 bases to trimming and J lost 0 bases, with 5 bases between them. This CDR3 has 14 residues. Per germline, CDR1 SGDLS and CDR2 YYNGEE. The DNA of the CDR3 is TGTGCCAGCAGCGTAGGTCGTAGCACAGATACGCAGTATTTT. Its protein is CASSVGRSTDTQYF.

The chain joins TRBV30 to TRBJ2-1; D gene ambiguous. The CDR3 runs to 8 residues. Per the germline V gene, CDR1 is GTSNPN and CDR2 is SVGIG (reference sequence). V dropped 8 bases and J dropped 15 bases, with 11 bases sitting between them. The CDR3 bases are TGTGCCCTAGATCCCTCGTTCTTC. Protein product: CALDPSFF.

V gene TRBV2 combines with J gene TRBJ1-1; TRBD1 matches at 7 bases. The germline gives CDR1 SNHLY, CDR2 FYNNEI. The CDR3 runs 15 residues. V was clipped by 6 bases and J by 4 bases; unmatched bases: 11. CDR3 coding DNA: TGTGCCAGCAGGGTCCTAGATCAGGGGGGCACTGAAGCTTTCTTT. Its translation is CASRVLDQGGTEAFF.

The chain recombines TRBV7-9 with TRBJ2-5; D unclear. Per germline, CDR1 SEHNR and CDR2 FQNEAQ (reference sequence). V was trimmed by 7 bases and J by 5 bases, leaving 14 bases between them. The CDR3 extends over 13 amino acids. The DNA of the CDR3 is TGTGCCAGCACCCCCGAGTCGAGGGAGACCCAGTACTTC. It is translated as CASTPESRETQYF.

The chain carries TRBV18 and TRBJ2-7, with D tentatively TRBD2 (5 bases). The CDR3 is 13 residues long. V lost 3 bases to trimming and J lost 1 base, with 7 bases between them. The germline CDR1 and CDR2 sequences are KGHSH and LQKENI. CDR3 coding DNA: TGTGCCAGCTCACCTCTAGCATCCTACGAGCAGTACTTC. Residues: CASSPLASYEQYF.